This is a list of T cell receptor beta chains from one sample in a study of CD8 T cells in Susac syndrome. Via MiXCR, TCRdb re-called the immunoSEQ multiplex PCR reads, giving one row per CDR3 protein. The data hold 150,000 to 200,000 distinct CDR3 sequences, with about 95% observed a single time. Specimen: CD4+ T cells from PBMCs. These receptor sequences come from a human donor in good health. The CDR3 runs from the conserved cysteine through the conserved F or W. A D gene is named only where the DNA matches it firmly.

cdr3_nt: TGTGCCAGCAGTGGGACAGGCCTCACAGATACGCAGTATTTT; cdr3_aa: CASSGTGLTDTQYF; d_call: TRBD1; v_call: TRBV6-2/TRBV6-3; j_call: TRBJ2-3
cdr3_nt: TGTGCCAGCAGCGCCTACCCCGGGACTCCCCCTGAGACCCAGTACTTC; cdr3_aa: CASSAYPGTPPETQYF; d_call: -; v_call: TRBV9; j_call: TRBJ2-5
cdr3_nt: TGTGCCAGCAGTTACTCCCGGAGTAGCACAGATACGCAGTATTTT; cdr3_aa: CASSYSRSSTDTQYF; d_call: -; v_call: TRBV6-5; j_call: TRBJ2-3
cdr3_nt: TGTGCCAGCAGCGTAGTTTCAGAGGCTGAAGCTTTCTTT; cdr3_aa: CASSVVSEAEAFF; d_call: -; v_call: TRBV9; j_call: TRBJ1-1
cdr3_nt: TGTGCCAGCAGTTTAGGGACGGACGTCCAAGAGACCCAGTACTTC; cdr3_aa: CASSLGTDVQETQYF; d_call: -; v_call: TRBV12-3/TRBV12-4; j_call: TRBJ2-5
cdr3_nt: TGTGCCAGCAGCCAAGGAGGGGGGGCGAGCACTGAAGCTTTCTTT; cdr3_aa: CASSQGGGASTEAFF; d_call: -; v_call: TRBV3-1; j_call: TRBJ1-1
cdr3_nt: TGCAGTGCTATGGGGGGAAGGGAGACCCAGTACTTC; cdr3_aa: CSAMGGRETQYF; d_call: -; v_call: TRBV20-1; j_call: TRBJ2-5
cdr3_nt: TGTGCCAGCAGCTTAAGGCGGGGGGCAGATACGCAGTATTTT; cdr3_aa: CASSLRRGADTQYF; d_call: TRBD2; v_call: TRBV7-3; j_call: TRBJ2-3
cdr3_nt: TGTGCCAGCAGCCCTCGAGCGGGTGGCTACACCTTC; cdr3_aa: CASSPRAGGYTF; d_call: -; v_call: TRBV3-1; j_call: TRBJ1-2
cdr3_nt: TGTGCCAGCACCGTGATGGGGAGATTGGGCGAGCAGTACTTC; cdr3_aa: CASTVMGRLGEQYF; d_call: -; v_call: TRBV12-3/TRBV12-4; j_call: TRBJ2-7
cdr3_nt: TGTGCCAGCAGGGGGACAGGGTATGGCTACACCTTC; cdr3_aa: CASRGTGYGYTF; d_call: TRBD1; v_call: TRBV14; j_call: TRBJ1-2
cdr3_nt: TGTGCCTGGAGTGTAGGGACAACTAGCAATCAGCCCCAGCATTTT; cdr3_aa: CAWSVGTTSNQPQHF; d_call: -; v_call: TRBV30; j_call: TRBJ1-5